These 5 T cell receptor beta chains came from one sample sequenced in a study of molecular identifiers for immune sequencing clone quantification. TCRdb itself ran the PCR reads through MiXCR, one entry per CDR3 protein. This sample has roughly 10,000 distinct CDR3 sequences, with roughly a sixth found just once. Material: naive CD8+ T cells from blood, with Jurkat cell RNA spiked in. Sample subset: FACS-sorted CD8+CD4-CCR7+CD45RA+ naive T cells. The receptors come from a human donor in good health. Some libraries in this study had Jurkat cell RNA spiked in.

This clonotype was picked up many times. V usage is TRBV4-1 and J usage is TRBJ2-5; D not resolved. This CDR3 has 14 amino acids. Germline values: CDR1 MGHRA, CDR2 YSYEKL. The V and J ends lost 4 bases and 1 base respectively, with 10 bases between them. The CDR3: CASSPNFPQETQYF. The DNA of the CDR3 is TGCGCCAGCAGCCCGAACTTCCCCCAAGAGACCCAGTACTTC.

This clonotype is medium-sized. The chain has TRBV11-2 and TRBJ1-1, with 7 bases fitting TRBD1. Looked up from germline, CDR1 is SGHAT and CDR2 is FQNNGV. The CDR3 has 13 amino acids. V gave up 3 bases and J gave up 7 bases; unmatched junction bases: 5. The CDR3 protein is CASSLNRGGEAFF. CDR3 nucleotide sequence: TGTGCCAGCAGCTTGAACAGGGGCGGTGAAGCTTTCTTT.

This clonotype was observed many times. The V and J genes are TRBV27 and TRBJ2-7, with a tentative D call TRBD2 (6 bases). With 3 bases removed from V and 3 bases from J, the gap between germline ends came to 12 bases. Per the germline V gene, CDR1 is MNHEY and CDR2 is SMNVEV (reference sequence). The CDR3 loop spans 14 amino acids. CDR3 bases: TGTGCCAGCAGTTTCCAGGGAGGTAGCTACGAGCAGTACTTC. It is translated as CASSFQGGSYEQYF.

The rearrangement joins TRBV2 to TRBJ1-4; tentatively, D is TRBD1 (5 bases). V lost 10 bases to trimming and J lost 7 bases, with 19 bases between them. This CDR3 has 14 residues. Germline V gene lookup returns CDR1 SNHLY and CDR2 FYNNEI. CDR3 amino acids: CAILSAVRGEKLFF. The CDR3 DNA is TGTGCCATTCTAAGTGCGGTTAGGGGTGAAAAACTGTTTTTT. Full variable domain (outside the CDR3, taken from reference TRBV2 and TRBJ1-4): EPEVTQTPSHQVTQMGQEVILRCVPISNHLYFYWYRQILGQKVEFLVSFYNNEISEKSEIFDDQFSVERPDGSNFTLKIRSTKLEDSAMYFCAILSAVRGEKLFFGSGTQLSVL.

This clonotype was recorded at least ten times. The J gene is TRBJ2-5, the V gene TRBV7-6, with 7 bases fitting TRBD2. After removal of 5 bases from V and 2 bases from J, the junction contained 8 bases not matched to a gene. CDR3 size: 15 residues. The germline V gene encodes CDR1 SGHVS and CDR2 FNYEAQ. CDR3 DNA sequence: TGTGCCAGCAGCGCCACCCCACTAGCGCAAGAGACCCAGTACTTC. It encodes CASSATPLAQETQYF.